A single T cell receptor (beta chain) is shown here with its context. Its cognate antigen is unknown. This sample was included in a study of cytomegalovirus exposure and HLA in healthy donors. Study results and limitations: Reportedly, diagnosis of cytomegalovirus status by the classifier showed high specificity and sensitivity.

All donors participated as healthy donors of bone marrow. Use of 60 Vbeta and 13 Jbeta primers characterized the PCR. TCRdb keeps only in-frame clones here, not all; method: immunoSEQ multiplex PCR. The data hold about 130,000 clones, with roughly 60% observed a single time. Germline CDR1 SEHNR, CDR2 FQNEAQ (reference sequence). V gave up 8 bases and J gave up 2 bases, with 16 bases separating them. The CDR3 spans 14 residues. The chain recombines TRBV7-9 with TRBJ2-7, with D perhaps TRBD2 (7 bases). Source material: PBMCs. This TCR was sampled from a woman in her forties in good health and CMV-seronegative. CDR3 coding DNA: TGTGCCAGCGCGGGGGACATTCCGCCCTACGAGCAGTACTTC. It yields the protein CASAGDIPPYEQYF.